The 19 T cell receptor beta chains below come from one sample, sequenced in a study of early T cells in non-severe SARS-CoV-2 infection. TCRdb processed the 5' RACE reads anew with MiXCR; each CDR3 protein has one entry. The table includes 43,000 or so distinct CDR3 sequences, almost 7.5% detected once. Sample: whole blood. The receptors stem from an adult who was a healthcare worker with PCR-confirmed SARS-CoV-2 infection or an uninfected control (not recorded which).

The genes are TRBV11-3 and TRBJ2-5; D might be TRBD2 (6 bases). This CDR3 has 15 amino acids. Deletions cut 6 bases from V and 4 bases from J, with 18 bases between. Germline V gene sequence: CDR1 SGHNT, CDR2 YENEEA. CDR3 residues: CASSQQGEEGETQYF. CDR3 bases: TGTGCCAGCAGTCAGCAGGGCGAGGAGGGAGAGACCCAGTACTTC.

This clonotype showed up just a few times. The chain couples TRBV15 to TRBJ2-7; D gene uncertain. Germline V gives CDR1 LNHNV, CDR2 YYDKDF (reference sequence). The germline V and J ends were trimmed by 4 bases and 2 bases, with 6 bases remaining between them. This CDR3 region has 12 residues. CDR3 in amino acids: CATSTRPYEQYF. The CDR3 nucleotides are TGTGCCACCAGCACGAGGCCCTACGAGCAGTACTTC.

V usage is TRBV6-4 and J usage is TRBJ1-3; the D gene is possibly TRBD1 (6 bases). V gave up 6 bases and J gave up 10 bases, with 10 bases separating them. The CDR3 totals 11 residues. Germline lookup yields CDR1 MRHNA and CDR2 SNTAGT. CDR3 residues: CASRRTATIYF. The CDR3 DNA reads TGTGCCAGCAGACGGACAGCGACCATATATTTT.

V is TRBV10-3 and J is TRBJ2-3; D gene unclear. Germline V gene sequence: CDR1 ENHRY, CDR2 SYGVKD. CDR3 size: 11 residues. Deletions cut 6 bases from V and 4 bases from J, with 5 bases between. DNA for the CDR3: TGTGCCATCAGCGGCTCAGATACGCAGTATTTT. Protein product: CAISGSDTQYF.

This clonotype was recorded at least ten times. The rearrangement uses TRBV28 and TRBJ1-3; 9 positions match TRBD1. Losses at the gene ends were 3 bases for V and 5 bases for J; bases not matched to a gene: 5. Germline CDR1 and CDR2: MDHEN and SYDVKM. This CDR3 region has 15 residues. The CDR3 loop is CASSFTGGIRNTIYF. In nucleotides, the CDR3 is TGTGCCAGCAGTTTTACAGGGGGCATAAGAAACACCATATATTTT.

This clonotype has just a few counts. The chain joins TRBV3-1 to TRBJ1-2; D remains ambiguous. V gave up 3 bases and J gave up 5 bases, with 19 bases separating them. Looked up from germline, CDR1 is LGHDT and CDR2 is YNNKEL (reference sequence). The CDR3 consists of 16 residues. The CDR3 nucleotides read TGTGCCAGCAGCCATTCCTCCGACGAGGAGGTATATGGCTACACCTTC. This encodes CASSHSSDEEVYGYTF.

Ten or more counts support this clonotype. This sequence joins TRBV29-1 and TRBJ1-2, with 7 bases identical to TRBD1. With V trimmed by 6 bases and J by 3 bases, 7 bases remained unmatched. Per the germline V gene, CDR1 is SQVTM and CDR2 is ANQGSEA. CDR3 length equals 13 residues. CDR3 sequence (DNA): TGCAGCGTCGGTACAGGGGTAGACTATGGCTACACCTTC. Encoded protein: CSVGTGVDYGYTF.

The rearrangement links TRBV10-3 to TRBJ2-5, with D possibly matching TRBD1 (7 bases). The V end was cut by 4 bases, the J end by 3 bases, with 15 bases between. Germline CDR1 ENHRY, CDR2 SYGVKD. The CDR3 extends over 15 amino acids. CDR3 residues: CAISGGETGKETQYF. The CDR3 nucleotides read TGTGCCATCAGTGGGGGGGAGACAGGGAAAGAGACCCAGTACTTC.

This clonotype was recorded a few times. V gene TRBV12-3 or TRBV12-4 combines with J gene TRBJ1-1, with D unresolved. Trimming took off 3 bases at V and 5 bases at J, with 10 bases between the two ends. The CDR3 sequence is 13 residues long. CDR3 nucleotides: TGTGCCAGCAGTTTGAGGCGGCCAACTGAAGCTTTCTTT. It specifies CASSLRRPTEAFF.

This clonotype was recorded a few times. The rearrangement links TRBV29-1 to TRBJ2-5; perhaps TRBD2 as D (7 bases). Trimming took off 1 base at V and 4 bases at J, with 16 bases between the two ends. Per the germline V gene, CDR1 is SQVTM and CDR2 is ANQGSEA. The CDR3 consists of 15 residues. This CDR3 is CSVEGRGPPGETQYF. CDR3 nucleotide sequence: TGCAGCGTTGAAGGGCGGGGGCCCCCTGGAGAGACCCAGTACTTC.

The rearrangement links TRBV2 to TRBJ1-1; the match to TRBD1 covers 7 bases. The V gene end was trimmed by 6 bases and the J gene end by 6 bases; junction bases not matched to a gene: 7. CDR1 is SNHLY, CDR2 FYNNEI, per germline. The CDR3 has 13 amino acids. This chain's CDR3 is CASRGNRGAEAFF. The CDR3 nucleotides read TGTGCCAGCAGGGGTAACAGGGGCGCTGAAGCTTTCTTT.

This clonotype has a count of ten or more. In DNA, the CDR3 is TGTGCCAGCAGCCTAGACCCTCGGCAGGGAGAGTCAGATACGCAGTATTTT. This codes for CASSLDPRQGESDTQYF. The chain joins TRBV7-8 to TRBJ2-3; perhaps D is TRBD1 or TRBD2 (5 bases each). The CDR3 runs to 17 residues. Germline V CDR1 and CDR2: SGHVS, FQNEAQ. V lost 5 bases, J lost 4 bases, and 22 bases lay in between.

This clonotype was seen ten or more times. As DNA, the CDR3 is TGTGCCAGCAGTCTCGGGGCCGTCCATGAGCAGTTCTTC. Translation: CASSLGAVHEQFF. The chain carries TRBV27 and TRBJ2-1; TRBD1 or TRBD2 may be the D gene (5 bases each). This CDR3 region has 13 residues. The germline V gene has CDR1 MNHEY and CDR2 SMNVEV (reference sequence). Trimming removed 5 bases from V and 8 bases from J, with 13 bases in between.

The V call is TRBV24-1, the J call TRBJ2-5, with unresolved D. Trimming removed 4 bases from V and 5 bases from J, with 7 bases in between. Germline-derived CDR1 and CDR2 are KGHDR and SFDVKD. This CDR3 contains 12 residues. The CDR3 spells CATSELGETQYF. CDR3 in DNA: TGTGCCACCAGTGAGTTGGGGGAGACCCAGTACTTC.

The CDR3 nucleotides read TGTGCCAGCAGCTTATCAGATACGCAGTATTTT. The encoded protein is CASSLSDTQYF. The J gene is TRBJ2-3, the V gene TRBV7-9; D gene uncertain. The CDR3 has 11 amino acids. V was cut by 2 bases and J by 4 bases, with 1 base left in between. The germline V gene encodes CDR1 SEHNR and CDR2 FQNEAQ (reference sequence).

This clonotype was recorded at least ten times. The rearrangement links TRBV11-3 to TRBJ2-4; the D gene is possibly TRBD2 (5 bases). The CDR3 is 16 amino acids. V was pared by 5 bases and J by 11 bases, with 25 bases between. Germline values: CDR1 SGHNT, CDR2 YENEEA. CDR3 DNA sequence: TGTGCCAGCAGCCTGAGATTAGGCAACCGAGGGCCTGTTCAGTACTTC. Translation gives CASSLRLGNRGPVQYF.

This clonotype was counted ten times or more. The chain carries TRBV6-5 and TRBJ1-4, with 7 bases matching TRBD1. Looked up from germline, CDR1 is MNHEY and CDR2 is SVGAGI. Trimming cost V 5 bases and J 7 bases; bases outside gene matches: 7. The CDR3 totals 14 residues. The CDR3 spells CASSQQGNAEKLFF. The CDR3 bases are TGTGCCAGCAGTCAACAGGGGAATGCTGAAAAACTGTTTTTT.

The chain is built from TRBV2 and TRBJ2-2, with D unclear. The CDR3 covers 15 residues. V gave up 2 bases and J gave up 6 bases, with 13 bases separating them. Germline values: CDR1 SNHLY, CDR2 FYNNEI. The CDR3 loop is CASSERLTESGELFF. DNA for the CDR3: TGTGCCAGCAGTGAACGACTCACAGAGTCCGGGGAGCTGTTTTTT.

CDR3 DNA: TGTGCCAGCAGCGTGACTAGCCCAGAGACCCAGTACTTC. Protein product: CASSVTSPETQYF. This chain links TRBV5-6 with TRBJ2-5, with TRBD2 matching 7 bases. V shed 4 bases and J 4 bases; nucleotides not matched to a gene: 4. The CDR3 extends over 13 amino acids. Germline V CDR1 and CDR2: SGHDT, YYEEEE.